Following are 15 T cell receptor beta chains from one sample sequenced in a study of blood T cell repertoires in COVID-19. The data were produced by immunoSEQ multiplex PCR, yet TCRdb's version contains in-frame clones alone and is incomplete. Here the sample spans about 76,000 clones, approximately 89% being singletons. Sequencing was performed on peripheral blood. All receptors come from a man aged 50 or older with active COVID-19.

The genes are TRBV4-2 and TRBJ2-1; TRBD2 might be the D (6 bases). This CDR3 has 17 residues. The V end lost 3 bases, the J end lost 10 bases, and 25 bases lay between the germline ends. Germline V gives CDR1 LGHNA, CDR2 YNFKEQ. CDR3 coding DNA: TGTGCCAGCAGCCAGGAAGGCGCGGGACTCGGCTTGGGAGAGCAGTTCTTC. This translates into CASSQEGAGLGLGEQFF.

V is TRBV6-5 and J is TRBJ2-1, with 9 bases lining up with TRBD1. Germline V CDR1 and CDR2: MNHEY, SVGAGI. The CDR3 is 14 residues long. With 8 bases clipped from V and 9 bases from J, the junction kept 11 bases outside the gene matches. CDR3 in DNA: TGTGCCAGCGGATACACGGGACAGGGCACTGAGCAGTTCTTC. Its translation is CASGYTGQGTEQFF.

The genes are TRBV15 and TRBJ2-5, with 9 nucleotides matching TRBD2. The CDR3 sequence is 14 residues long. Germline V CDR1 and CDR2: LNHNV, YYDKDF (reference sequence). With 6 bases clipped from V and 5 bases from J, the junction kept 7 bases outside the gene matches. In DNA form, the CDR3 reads TGTGCCACCAGAGAGCGGGGGGCGGGGGAGACCCAGTACTTC. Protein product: CATRERGAGETQYF. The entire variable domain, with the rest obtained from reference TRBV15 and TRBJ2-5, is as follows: DAMVIQNPRYQVTQFGKPVTLSCSQTLNHNVMYWYQQKSSQAPKLLFHYYDKDFNNEADTPDNFQSRRPNTSFCFLDIRSPGLGDTAMYLCATRERGAGETQYFGPGTRLLVL.

This chain's CDR3 is CATSIGDRPSTDTQYF. CDR3 bases: TGTGCCACCAGCATTGGGGACAGACCTAGCACAGATACGCAGTATTTT. This rearrangement joins TRBV15 to TRBJ2-3; TRBD1 matches at 7 bases. Germline values: CDR1 LNHNV, CDR2 YYDKDF (reference sequence). The J segment lost 0 bases and the V segment lost 4 bases, leaving 7 bases of the junction unmatched. This CDR3 contains 16 residues.

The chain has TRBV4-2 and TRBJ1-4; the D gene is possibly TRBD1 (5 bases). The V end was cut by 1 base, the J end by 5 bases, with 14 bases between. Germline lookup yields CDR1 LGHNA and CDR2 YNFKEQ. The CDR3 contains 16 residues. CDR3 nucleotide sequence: TGTGCCAGCAGCCAAGCGTTCGGGGGGGAGAATGAAAAACTGTTTTTT. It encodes CASSQAFGGENEKLFF.

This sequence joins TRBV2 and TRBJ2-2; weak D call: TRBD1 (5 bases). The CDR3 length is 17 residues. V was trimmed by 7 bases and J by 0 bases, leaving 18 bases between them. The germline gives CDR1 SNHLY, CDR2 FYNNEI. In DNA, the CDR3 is TGTGCCAGCATTACGGACGATTGGACATCGAACACCGGGGAGCTGTTTTTT. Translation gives CASITDDWTSNTGELFF.

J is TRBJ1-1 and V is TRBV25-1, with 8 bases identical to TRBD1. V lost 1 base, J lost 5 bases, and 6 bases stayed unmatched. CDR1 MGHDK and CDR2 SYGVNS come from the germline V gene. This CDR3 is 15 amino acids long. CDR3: CASSEFGTGRTEAFF. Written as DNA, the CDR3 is TGTGCCAGCAGTGAATTTGGGACAGGCAGGACTGAAGCTTTCTTT.

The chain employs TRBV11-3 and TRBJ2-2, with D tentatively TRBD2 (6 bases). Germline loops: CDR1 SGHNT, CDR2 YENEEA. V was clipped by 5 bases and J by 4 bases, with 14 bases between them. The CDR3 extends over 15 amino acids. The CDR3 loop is CASSRAGSTTGELFF. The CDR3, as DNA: TGTGCCAGCAGCCGGGCGGGGTCAACCACCGGGGAGCTGTTTTTT.

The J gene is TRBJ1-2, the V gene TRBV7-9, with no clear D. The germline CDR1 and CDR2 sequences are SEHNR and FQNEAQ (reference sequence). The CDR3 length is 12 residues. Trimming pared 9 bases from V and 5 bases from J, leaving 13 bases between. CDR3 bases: TGTGCCAGTTTCTCAATCGGGTATGGCTACACCTTC. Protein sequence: CASFSIGYGYTF.

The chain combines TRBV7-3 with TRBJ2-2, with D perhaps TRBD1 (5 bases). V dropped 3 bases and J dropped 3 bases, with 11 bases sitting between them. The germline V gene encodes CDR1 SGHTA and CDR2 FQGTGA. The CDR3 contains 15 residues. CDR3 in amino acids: CASSFRQGHTGELFF. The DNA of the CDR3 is TGTGCCAGCAGCTTTAGGCAGGGCCACACCGGGGAGCTGTTTTTT. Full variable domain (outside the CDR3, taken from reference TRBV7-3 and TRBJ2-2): GAGVSQTPSNKVTEKGKYVELRCDPISGHTALYWYRQSLGQGPEFLIYFQGTGAADDSGLPNDRFFAVRPEGSVSTLKIQRTERGDSAVYLCASSFRQGHTGELFFGEGSRLTVL.

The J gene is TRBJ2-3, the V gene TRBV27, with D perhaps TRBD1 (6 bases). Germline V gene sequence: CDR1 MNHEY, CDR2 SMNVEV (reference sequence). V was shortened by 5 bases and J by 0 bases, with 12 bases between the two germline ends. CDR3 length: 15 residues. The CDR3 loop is CASSLSRGSTDTQYF. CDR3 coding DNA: TGTGCCAGCAGTCTCTCCAGGGGTAGCACAGATACGCAGTATTTT.

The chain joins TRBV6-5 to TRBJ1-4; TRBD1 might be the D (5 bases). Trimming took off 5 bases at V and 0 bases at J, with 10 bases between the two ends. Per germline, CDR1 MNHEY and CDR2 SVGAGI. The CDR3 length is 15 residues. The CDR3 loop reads CASSRTLSTNEKLFF. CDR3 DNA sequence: TGTGCCAGCAGTCGGACACTTTCAACTAATGAAAAACTGTTTTTT.

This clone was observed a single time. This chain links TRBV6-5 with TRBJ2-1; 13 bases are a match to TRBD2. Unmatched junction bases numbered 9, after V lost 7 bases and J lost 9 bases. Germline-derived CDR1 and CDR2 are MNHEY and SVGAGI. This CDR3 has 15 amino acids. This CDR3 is CASNPGLAGTGEQFF. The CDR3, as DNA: TGTGCCAGCAACCCGGGACTAGCGGGAACAGGTGAGCAGTTCTTC.

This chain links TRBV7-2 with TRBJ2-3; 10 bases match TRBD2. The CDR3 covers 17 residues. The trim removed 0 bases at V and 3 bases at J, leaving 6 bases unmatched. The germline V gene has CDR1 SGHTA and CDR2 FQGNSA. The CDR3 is CASSLAFTSGATDTQYF. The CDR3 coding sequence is TGTGCCAGCAGCTTAGCGTTTACTAGCGGGGCGACAGATACGCAGTATTTT.

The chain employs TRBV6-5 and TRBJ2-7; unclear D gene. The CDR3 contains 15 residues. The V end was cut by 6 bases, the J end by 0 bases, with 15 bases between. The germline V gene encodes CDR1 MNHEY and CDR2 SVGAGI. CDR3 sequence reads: CASSRTPLSSYEQYF. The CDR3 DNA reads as TGTGCCAGCAGCCGAACACCCTTATCCTCCTACGAGCAGTACTTC.